This T cell receptor (beta chain) comes out of a study of metastatic and nonmetastatic thyroid tumors. Patients underwent thyroid surgery, and none had received any treatment before it. Study outcomes and limitations: Across blood and tumor, TCR beta diversity in malignant thyroid tumors was reportedly significantly higher than in benign nodules.

V was trimmed by 5 bases and J by 0 bases, leaving 14 bases between them. This CDR3 comprises 15 residues. The germline V gene encodes CDR1 DFQATT and CDR2 SNEGSKA (reference sequence). With regard to this clone: Its antigen remains unknown.

TCRdb called clones again from the PCR reads with MiXCR. The profile covers about 21,000 clones, with 28% appearing a single time and 11% to 15% taken by the ten largest. This rearrangement joins TRBV20-1 to TRBJ2-1; D call uncertain. Material for sequencing was tumor tissue. This TCR came from a male donor with papillary thyroid cancer or a benign thyroid nodule (not recorded which). Some clones in this sample may be carry-over from other donors' samples. The CDR3 DNA follows: TGCAGTGCTCCTCCGGCCGCCAGCTCCTACAATGAGCAGTTCTTC. Amino acid sequence: CSAPPAASSYNEQFF.